The 26 T cell receptor beta chains below all came from one sample that was sequenced in a study of cytomegalovirus exposure and HLA in healthy donors. Only in-frame clones appear in the TCRdb table, and some are missing; sequencing was by immunoSEQ multiplex PCR. This table holds 150,000 to 200,000 clones, approximately 88% found once. Sequenced sample: PBMCs. The source is a man under 40 in good health and CMV-seropositive.

The sample holds one count of this clone. The rearrangement joins TRBV7-2 to TRBJ2-1, with D maybe TRBD2 (7 bases). Germline assignment: CDR1 SGHTA and CDR2 FQGNSA. V shed 5 bases and J shed 8 bases, with 22 bases lying between them. This CDR3 has 16 amino acids. The chain's CDR3 is CASSRNWGGASYEQFF. CDR3 nucleotide sequence: TGTGCCAGCAGCCGTAATTGGGGGGGCGCTAGCTATGAGCAGTTCTTC.

The chain couples TRBV19 to TRBJ2-7; maybe TRBD1 (5 bases). This CDR3 comprises 13 residues. Germline lookup yields CDR1 LNHDA and CDR2 SQIVND (reference sequence). Trimming removed 3 bases from V and 3 bases from J, with 9 bases in between. The CDR3 region is CASSIGQGYEQYF. The CDR3 DNA follows: TGTGCCAGTAGTATTGGGCAGGGCTACGAGCAGTACTTC.

CDR3 loop: CSGHRERAGEQYF. The CDR3 region has the DNA TGCAGCGGACACAGGGAACGAGCGGGGGAGCAGTACTTC. The chain combines TRBV29-1 with TRBJ2-7; maybe TRBD2 (7 bases). V lost 7 bases to trimming and J lost 7 bases, with 20 bases between them. The CDR3 sequence is 13 residues long. Germline CDR1 reads SQVTM; CDR2 reads ANQGSEA.

The chain joins TRBV14 to TRBJ2-7; TRBD2 matches 14 bases. The V gene end was trimmed by 1 base and the J gene end by 6 bases; junction bases not matched to a gene: 8. There are 17 residues in the CDR3. From germline, CDR1 is SGHDN and CDR2 FVKESK. CDR3 loop: CASSQGLAGGPLGEQYF. The CDR3 DNA sequence: TGTGCCAGCAGCCAAGGACTAGCGGGAGGGCCTCTGGGCGAGCAGTACTTC. Filled out from reference TRBV14 and TRBJ2-7, the complete variable domain reads EAGVTQFPSHSVIEKGQTVTLRCDPISGHDNLYWYRRVMGKEIKFLLHFVKESKQDESGMPNNRFLAERTGGTYSTLKVQPAELEDSGVYFCASSQGLAGGPLGEQYFGPGTRLTVT.

This chain joins TRBV14 and TRBJ1-5, with D possibly matching TRBD1 (5 bases). This CDR3 is built from 17 residues. Trimming pared 4 bases from V and 6 bases from J, leaving 22 bases between. Per the germline V gene, CDR1 is SGHDN and CDR2 is FVKESK. The CDR3 DNA reads as TGTGCCAGCAGCCCTCGGACTAACTCGCCGGGGGGTCAGCCCCAGCATTTT. Protein product: CASSPRTNSPGGQPQHF.

The V and J genes are TRBV28 and TRBJ1-5; 12 bases map to TRBD1. This CDR3 has 18 residues. Trimming took 5 bases from V and 0 from J; bases not matched to a gene: 8. The V gene's germline CDR1 is MDHEN and CDR2 SYDVKM. This CDR3 is CASSPPGQGAYSNQPQHF. The DNA of the CDR3 is TGTGCCAGCAGTCCCCCGGGACAGGGGGCCTATAGCAATCAGCCCCAGCATTTT.

This chain joins TRBV15 and TRBJ2-6; no firm D call. The germline gives CDR1 LNHNV, CDR2 YYDKDF (reference sequence). This CDR3 contains 15 residues. V lost 0 bases, J lost 5 bases, and 8 bases lay in between. The DNA of the CDR3 is TGTGCCACCAGCAGAGACCCCCCGTGGGCCAACGTCCTGACTTTC. Translation gives CATSRDPPWANVLTF. Supplemented by reference TRBV15 and TRBJ2-6, the full variable domain reads DAMVIQNPRYQVTQFGKPVTLSCSQTLNHNVMYWYQQKSSQAPKLLFHYYDKDFNNEADTPDNFQSRRPNTSFCFLDIRSPGLGDTAMYLCATSRDPPWANVLTFGAGSRLTVL.

The chain is built from TRBV7-8 and TRBJ1-4; 10 bases align to TRBD1. J gave up 0 bases and V 5 bases, and 3 bases lay outside the gene matches. The CDR3 loop spans 16 amino acids. Germline values: CDR1 SGHVS, CDR2 FQNEAQ. The CDR3 region has the DNA TGTGCCAGCAGCCGGACAGGGGGGCCAACTAATGAAAAACTGTTTTTT. As protein: CASSRTGGPTNEKLFF.

In its sample, this clone was seen once. DNA for the CDR3: TGCGCCAGCAGCCACCTGGGACAGGGAGGGACAGATACGCAGTATTTT. Protein sequence: CASSHLGQGGTDTQYF. The chain has TRBV4-1 and TRBJ2-3; 9 nucleotides line up with TRBD1. Losses at the gene ends were 3 bases for V and 3 bases for J; bases not matched to a gene: 7. The CDR3 is 16 residues long. CDR1 is MGHRA and CDR2 is YSYEKL in the germline V gene.

The J gene is TRBJ2-7, the V gene TRBV5-1; TRBD2 matches 16 bases. Germline trimming cut 4 bases from V and 3 bases from J; bases unmatched to any gene: 10. This CDR3 has 18 amino acids. The germline V gene encodes CDR1 SGHRS and CDR2 YFSETQ. In DNA, the CDR3 is TGCGCCAGCAGCACGGGGACTAGCGGGAGGGCCTACGACTACGAGCAGTACTTC. Translated, it gives CASSTGTSGRAYDYEQYF.

This sequence joins TRBV9 and TRBJ2-1, with TRBD1 matching over 8 bases. This CDR3 has 14 residues. CDR1 SGDLS and CDR2 YYNGEE come from the germline V gene. Germline trimming cut 4 bases from V and 6 bases from J; bases unmatched to any gene: 6. For the CDR3, the DNA is TGTGCCAGCAGCTCCCGGACAGGGAGCAATGAGCAGTTCTTC. It yields the protein CASSSRTGSNEQFF. The whole variable domain, filled in from reference TRBV9 and TRBJ2-1, reads DSGVTQTPKHLITATGQRVTLRCSPRSGDLSVYWYQQSLDQGLQFLIQYYNGEERAKGNILERFSAQQFPDLHSELNLSSLELGDSALYFCASSSRTGSNEQFFGPGTRLTVL.

The chain uses TRBV6-1 and TRBJ2-7, with D perhaps matching TRBD1 (6 bases). This CDR3 is 14 amino acids long. V was trimmed by 3 bases and J by 7 bases, leaving 16 bases between them. The germline CDR1 and CDR2 sequences are MNHNS and SASEGT. CDR3 bases: TGTGCCAGCAGTGACCAGGGGTCTTTGCGAGAGCAGTACTTC. It codes for CASSDQGSLREQYF.

This clone occurred once. The V and J genes are TRBV5-1 and TRBJ1-2, with D maybe TRBD1 (6 bases). Trimming stripped 6 bases from V and 6 bases from J, with 21 bases between. The CDR3 has 15 amino acids. Germline V gene data show CDR1 as SGHRS and CDR2 as YFSETQ. The CDR3 sequence is CASTAGAVGSDGYTF. For the CDR3, the DNA is TGCGCCAGCACCGCAGGGGCGGTGGGTTCGGATGGCTACACCTTC.

The chain employs TRBV5-1 and TRBJ2-2, with 8 bases matching TRBD1. The CDR3 has 15 amino acids. V lost 3 bases to trimming and J lost 1 base; unmatched junction nucleotides: 2. Germline CDR1 reads SGHRS; CDR2 reads YFSETQ. The CDR3 DNA is TGCGCCAGCAGCTCCGGGACAGGGAACACCGGGGAGCTGTTTTTT. This sequence encodes CASSSGTGNTGELFF.

This chain uses TRBV9 with TRBJ2-7; tentative D call: TRBD2 (6 bases). This CDR3 region has 15 residues. The germline V and J ends were trimmed by 0 bases and 0 bases, with 10 bases remaining between them. Per the germline V gene, CDR1 is SGDLS and CDR2 is YYNGEE. The CDR3 DNA is TGTGCCAGCAGCGTAGGGGAGGCTAGCTCCTACGAGCAGTACTTC. Translating it yields CASSVGEASSYEQYF.

The CDR3 loop is CASSEAGKNEQFF. The CDR3 region has the DNA TGCGCCAGCAGTGAGGCAGGGAAGAATGAGCAGTTCTTC. V and J are TRBV10-1 and TRBJ2-1; D perhaps matches TRBD1 (5 bases). V was clipped by 2 bases and J by 7 bases, with 9 bases between them. CDR1 is WNHNN, CDR2 SYGVQD, per germline (reference sequence). This CDR3 has 13 residues.

This sequence joins TRBV4-1 and TRBJ2-7; 8 positions match TRBD2. This CDR3 is built from 15 residues. The germline V gene encodes CDR1 MGHRA and CDR2 YSYEKL. With V trimmed by 0 bases and J by 3 bases, 4 bases remained unmatched. DNA for the CDR3: TGCGCCAGCAGCCAAGACTCTAGCGGGTACTACGAGCAGTACTTC. Amino acids: CASSQDSSGYYEQYF.

The chain carries TRBV28 and TRBJ2-6; no definite D call. CDR1 MDHEN and CDR2 SYDVKM come from the germline V gene. V lost 5 bases to trimming and J lost 13 bases, with 9 bases between them. The CDR3 spans 11 residues. The CDR3 spells CASSPPVVLTF. CDR3 nucleotides: TGTGCCAGCAGTCCGCCGGTTGTCCTGACTTTC.

The chain carries TRBV9 and TRBJ1-3, with 9 nucleotides matching TRBD1. Per germline, CDR1 SGDLS and CDR2 YYNGEE. This CDR3 is built from 20 residues. The trim removed 0 bases at V and 2 bases at J, leaving 15 bases unmatched. The CDR3 DNA is TGTGCCAGCAGCGTAGCTACCGACAGGGGGACATTTGCGGCTGGAAACACCATATATTTT. Translation gives CASSVATDRGTFAAGNTIYF. Full variable domain (outside the CDR3, taken from reference TRBV9 and TRBJ1-3): DSGVTQTPKHLITATGQRVTLRCSPRSGDLSVYWYQQSLDQGLQFLIQYYNGEERAKGNILERFSAQQFPDLHSELNLSSLELGDSALYFCASSVATDRGTFAAGNTIYFGEGSWLTVV.

The genes are TRBV5-4 and TRBJ1-2, with D possibly being TRBD1 (5 bases). The V gene's germline CDR1 is SGHNT and CDR2 YYREEE (reference sequence). The CDR3 loop spans 15 amino acids. With 4 bases removed from V and 2 bases from J, the gap between germline ends came to 15 bases. In nucleotides, the CDR3 is TGTGCCAGCAGCCCGCCGGACATCGGGAACTATGGCTACACCTTC. As protein: CASSPPDIGNYGYTF.

The V and J genes are TRBV19 and TRBJ1-5, with TRBD1 identical over 7 bases. The CDR3 has 15 amino acids. Germline trimming cut 5 bases from V and 7 bases from J; bases unmatched to any gene: 11. The germline gives CDR1 LNHDA, CDR2 SQIVND (reference sequence). CDR3 nucleotide sequence: TGTGCCAGTAGTCGGCAGGGGGTTTCGGGACAGCCCCAGCATTTT. This translates into CASSRQGVSGQPQHF.

The chain uses TRBV27 and TRBJ2-5, with D perhaps TRBD1 (6 bases). V was cut by 4 bases and J by 0 bases, with 15 bases left in between. Per the germline V gene, CDR1 is MNHEY and CDR2 is SMNVEV (reference sequence). The CDR3 is made up of 16 amino acids. CDR3 sequence (DNA): TGTGCCAGCAGTTCCCCCTCGACAGGCTACCAAGAGACCCAGTACTTC. Amino acids: CASSSPSTGYQETQYF.

V usage is TRBV10-3 and J usage is TRBJ2-4, with 8 bases identical to TRBD2. The V and J ends lost 6 bases and 9 bases, in that order; junction bases with no gene match: 13. This CDR3 has 15 residues. Germline loops: CDR1 ENHRY, CDR2 SYGVKD. The CDR3 sequence: CAIRGQGPRGGIQYF. The CDR3 DNA is TGTGCCATCAGAGGGCAGGGGCCTCGGGGGGGCATTCAGTACTTC.

DNA of the CDR3: TGTGCCAGCAGTTATAACAGGGGGTCTTACCTTGAAGCTTTCTTT. Translation: CASSYNRGSYLEAFF. This rearrangement joins TRBV27 to TRBJ1-1; the match to TRBD1 covers 8 bases. The CDR3 sequence is 15 residues long. CDR1 and CDR2 from the germline V gene are MNHEY and SMNVEV (reference sequence). With 4 bases clipped from V and 7 bases from J, the junction kept 11 bases outside the gene matches.

The gene calls are TRBV5-4 and TRBJ2-7; 8 bases match TRBD1. The CDR3 is 15 amino acids. Germline CDR1 SGHNT, CDR2 YYREEE (reference sequence). J lost 3 bases, V lost 4 bases, and 9 bases had no gene match. CDR3 amino acids: CASSKPGQVYYEQYF. The CDR3 DNA reads as TGTGCCAGCAGCAAACCGGGACAGGTATACTACGAGCAGTACTTC.

The V gene is TRBV11-2, the J gene TRBJ2-7; 9 nucleotides align to TRBD1. This CDR3 comprises 17 residues. The J segment lost 0 bases and the V segment lost 1 base, leaving 7 bases of the junction unmatched. Germline V gene data show CDR1 as SGHAT and CDR2 as FQNNGV. The chain's CDR3 is CASSLVWDRASSYEQYF. The CDR3 region has the DNA TGTGCCAGCAGCTTAGTATGGGACAGGGCTAGCTCCTACGAGCAGTACTTC.